These T cell receptor beta chains were read from a single sample in a study of CD8+CD57+ T cells in acquired aplastic anemia. TCRdb used MiXCR to reprocess the reads, holding one entry per CDR3 protein. Of some 220,000 distinct CDR3 sequences in the sample, 34% were seen once. The sequenced sample consisted of sorted CD4+, CD8+, or CD8+CD57+ T cells (not recorded which) from PBMCs. The receptors were gathered from a human donor in good health, serving as a control. Each CDR3 is given with its conserved first and last residue. The D gene is left open where the match is weak. Clone size, where shown, is once, few, many, or a class for clones that have expanded.

.	TRBV5-1	many	TRBJ1-2	CASSLSEGIYGYTF	TGCGCCAGCAGCTTGAGTGAGGGGATTTATGGCTACACCTTC
TRBD1	TRBV10-3	once	TRBJ1-4	CAISEGSAGGEKLFF	TGTGCCATCAGTGAAGGTTCGGCAGGGGGTGAAAAACTGTTTTTT
.	TRBV6-1	.	TRBJ2-2	CASTERGTGELFF	TGTGCCAGCACGGAGCGAGGCACCGGGGAGCTGTTTTTT
TRBD1	TRBV7-8	.	TRBJ2-7	CASIQTGGHEQYF	TGTGCCAGTATCCAAACAGGGGGCCACGAGCAGTACTTC
.	TRBV19	many	TRBJ1-5	CASSIFKDQPQHF	TGTGCCAGTAGTATATTTAAGGATCAGCCCCAGCATTTT
.	TRBV15	many	TRBJ1-1	CATSREQNTGAFF	TGTGCCACCAGCAGAGAGCAGAACACTGGAGCTTTCTTT
.	TRBV6-1	.	TRBJ2-5	CASSVVGTQYF	TGTGCCAGCAGTGTTGTGGGTACCCAGTACTTC
.	TRBV7-3	many	TRBJ2-5	CASSFRGNQETQYF	TGTGCCAGCAGCTTCCGAGGGAACCAAGAGACCCAGTACTTC
.	TRBV20-1	many	TRBJ1-2	CSASLSSVGRYGYTF	TGCAGTGCTAGTTTATCTTCGGTGGGGAGGTACGGCTACACCTTC
.	TRBV5-1	few	TRBJ1-1	CASSLVTTQGNTEAFF	TGCGCCAGCAGCTTGGTAACAACACAGGGGAACACTGAAGCTTTCTTT
.	TRBV30	.	TRBJ1-3	CAWIISPLSGNTIYF	TGTGCCTGGATCATTTCTCCCCTCTCTGGAAACACCATATATTTT
TRBD1	TRBV4-2	.	TRBJ1-1	CASSQDQGGNTEAFF	TGTGCCAGCAGCCAGGATCAGGGGGGGAACACTGAAGCTTTCTTT
TRBD1	TRBV29-1	.	TRBJ1-2	CSVEDQGRDRAGGYTF	TGCAGCGTTGAAGATCAGGGCCGGGACAGGGCGGGAGGCTACACCTTC
.	TRBV5-1	.	TRBJ1-6	CASSPRESSYNSPLHF	TGCGCCAGCAGCCCTAGGGAGAGCTCCTATAATTCACCCCTCCACTTT
.	TRBV4-2	.	TRBJ2-1	CASSQDRQGLYNEQFF	TGTGCCAGCAGCCAAGATCGTCAGGGGCTTTACAATGAGCAGTTCTTC
TRBD2	TRBV20-1	.	TRBJ2-3	CSASAGGSDTQYF	TGCAGTGCTAGCGCGGGGGGGTCAGATACGCAGTATTTT
.	TRBV19	many	TRBJ1-2	CASSIRHIQDYGYTF	TGTGCCAGTAGTATTCGACACATCCAGGACTATGGCTACACCTTC
.	TRBV20-1	few	TRBJ2-2	CSAREERKGTGELFF	TGCAGTGCTAGAGAAGAGCGTAAAGGAACCGGGGAGCTGTTTTTT
TRBD1	TRBV2	many	TRBJ1-2	CASRGQTGSYGYTF	TGTGCCAGCAGGGGACAGACAGGGAGCTATGGCTACACCTTC
.	TRBV4-1	many	TRBJ1-5	CASSQVEGVGQPQHF	TGCGCCAGCAGCCAAGTTGAGGGGGTAGGTCAGCCCCAGCATTTT
.	TRBV10-3	.	TRBJ1-5	CAINRDSNQPQHF	TGTGCCATCAACAGGGACAGCAATCAGCCCCAGCATTTT
.	TRBV6-2/TRBV6-3	few	TRBJ1-2	CASSYGITGPTRYYGYTF	TGTGCCAGCAGTTACGGGATAACTGGTCCTACCAGATACTATGGCTACACCTTC
.	TRBV5-1	few	TRBJ1-1	CASSSQSISGTEAFF	TGCGCCAGCAGCTCACAGTCCATTTCAGGCACTGAAGCTTTCTTT
.	TRBV7-6	.	TRBJ1-3	CASSPRDSGNTIYF	TGTGCCAGCAGCCCCAGGGACTCAGGAAACACCATATATTTT
TRBD2	TRBV2	many	TRBJ2-2	CASRREASGGSLTGELFF	TGTGCCAGCAGGAGAGAGGCTAGCGGGGGTAGTTTGACCGGGGAGCTGTTTTTT
TRBD2	TRBV6-5	.	TRBJ2-5	CASSKGLAGAGETQYF	TGTGCCAGCAGTAAAGGACTAGCGGGAGCGGGTGAGACCCAGTACTTC
.	TRBV29-1	.	TRBJ1-2	CSVYGPENYGYTF	TGCAGCGTTTACGGACCGGAAAACTATGGCTACACCTTC
.	TRBV20-1	many	TRBJ1-4	CSALGQINEKLFF	TGCAGTGCTCTTGGACAGATAAATGAAAAACTGTTTTTT
.	TRBV20-1	many	TRBJ2-1	CSASPSGGINEQFF	TGCAGTGCTAGTCCCTCTGGGGGGATCAATGAGCAGTTCTTC
TRBD1	TRBV2	many	TRBJ1-1	CASSRDRGHNTEAFF	TGTGCCAGCAGTCGGGACAGGGGTCATAACACTGAAGCTTTCTTT
TRBD2	TRBV7-8	.	TRBJ2-5	CASSHYGLAAQEIQYF	TGTGCCAGCAGCCACTACGGACTAGCGGCACAAGAGATCCAGTACTTC
TRBD1	TRBV30	few	TRBJ2-7	CAWSTRGQGTFGYF	TGTGCCTGGAGTACACGGGGACAGGGGACGTTTGGGTACTTC
TRBD2	TRBV20-1	many	TRBJ2-1	CSATGLGRNEQFF	TGCAGTGCAACGGGACTAGGCCGTAATGAGCAGTTCTTC